The clone carrying this T cell receptor beta chain was seen a few times. Its target is unknown. The CDR3 contains 16 residues. Germline loops: CDR1 LNHNV, CDR2 YYDKDF (reference sequence). The ends were cut back, 0 bases at V and 6 bases at J, with 14 bases in the middle. The treatment was: roughly nine-day PBMC culture with coronavirus spike peptide pools or control peptides (ViraFEST assay). It was after more than 9 days of culture that CD4+ T cells were isolated by negative selection. Sequence data for DNA of cultured CD4+ T cells were generated by the Oncomine TCR Beta short-read assay. TCRdb re-called the PCR reads through MiXCR, storing one row per CDR3 protein. Found here are 15,000 to 20,000 distinct CDR3 sequences, about 52% of them singletons; the top ten hold 4%. This sample was taken from a study of vaccination and CD4 T cells after COVID-19.

The chain couples TRBV15 to TRBJ2-2; D gene unclear. Sequenced: CD4+ T cells from blood, cultured in vitro. This TCR came from a human donor who had recovered from COVID-19. DNA for the CDR3: TGTGCCACCAGCAGAGATCTTGGACGAACCGCCGGGGAGCTGTTTTTT. It yields the protein CATSRDLGRTAGELFF.